The TCR beta chain under discussion was sequenced for a study of identical twins. This clonotype was observed once. Its matching antigen is unknown. TCRdb redid the calling of the 5' RACE reads with MiXCR, one entry per CDR3 protein. The sample has hundreds of thousands of distinct CDR3 sequences, 15% to 20% seen once. General study points: For out-of-frame alpha sequences shared by twins, low generation probability was in excess.

With 6 bases removed from V and 5 bases from J, the gap between germline ends came to 17 bases. Germline loops: CDR1 SGHAT, CDR2 FQNNGV. This CDR3 spans 15 amino acids. These same data were also listed under a study on T cells expressing NK-cell markers. That investigation notes: With respect to HCMV, seven of the eight sequenced donors were seropositive, and one was seronegative. Of CD8+ T cells, about 1.0-8% belonged to dominant NKG2C+ clonotypes in roughly six donors.

The sequence derives from a woman aged 18-30 years in good health. The J gene is TRBJ1-5, the V gene TRBV11-2; tentatively, D is TRBD1 (6 bases). The sequencing input was PBMCs. The CDR3 is CASSSRGIGDQPQHF. The CDR3 DNA reads TGTGCCAGCAGTTCGAGGGGGATAGGCGATCAGCCCCAGCATTTT.